This T cell receptor (beta chain) was sequenced for a study of human T cells and chemical hapten exposure. The J segment lost 2 bases and the V segment lost 4 bases, leaving 3 bases of the junction unmatched. Germline values: CDR1 MNHNS, CDR2 SASEGT. The length of the CDR3 is 14 residues. This clonotype was detected many times. Noted time point: pre-sensitization, week 0. Treatment noted: therapeutic diphenylcyclopropenone sensitization with weekly scalp DPC. TCRdb passed the RACE reads through MiXCR, listing each CDR3 protein once. The data show under 400,000 distinct CDR3 sequences, 4.5% to 5.5% seen once.

The V call is TRBV6-1, the J call TRBJ2-3; 7 positions match TRBD2. The source is a woman in her fifties or sixties with alopecia areata. Some clones in this sample may be carry-over from other donors' samples. The sample was whole blood, taken in connection with sensitization to the hapten diphenylcyclopropenone (DPC). CDR3 protein: CASSAGGTTDTQYF. CDR3 nucleotides: TGTGCCAGCAGTGCGGGAGGTACCACAGATACGCAGTATTTT.